This T cell receptor (beta chain) derives from a study of blood T cell repertoires in COVID-19. Background on the study: The study drew acute and convalescent COVID-19 samples from the United States, Italy and Spain. T cells, B-cell-depleted T cells, or PBMCs supplied cDNA or gDNA.

Assay used: immunoSEQ multiplex PCR; TCRdb lists only in-frame clones, some missing. The repertoire consists of a few hundred thousand clones, with 84% occurring once and the leading ten covering more than 9%. The trim removed 5 bases at V and 6 bases at J, leaving 12 bases unmatched. The CDR3 spans 16 residues. Per germline, CDR1 SGHVS and CDR2 FNYEAQ. The receptor was derived from a man between 50 and 59 years old with active or convalescent COVID-19. The sequencing sample was made of peripheral blood. The gene calls are TRBV7-6 and TRBJ2-1, with 8 bases that match TRBD2. This chain's CDR3 is CASSLLREEEGNEQFF. CDR3 DNA sequence: TGTGCCAGCAGCCTCTTGCGGGAGGAGGAGGGCAATGAGCAGTTCTTC.